This is a list of T cell receptor beta chains from one sample in a study of blood T cell repertoires in COVID-19. TCRdb's table, derived via immunoSEQ multiplex PCR, lists solely in-frame clones and lacks some. This sample has tens of thousands of clones, with around 67% found just once. Sequences were obtained from peripheral blood. The source of these receptors is a man between 70 and 80 years old with COVID-19, enrolled during active disease. CDR3s include the opening cysteine and the closing phenylalanine or tryptophan. The D gene is left open where the match is weak. Not every row has a clone size; where given, it reads once, few, many or a size class.

>TRBV27|.|TRBJ1-5|.
CASSFVGGGGNQPQHF
TGTGCCAGCAGTTTCGTCGGGGGGGGTGGGAATCAGCCCCAGCATTTT
>TRBV5-1|.|TRBJ2-5|.
CASSLATLETQYF
TGCGCCAGCAGCTTGGCAACTCTAGAGACCCAGTACTTC
>TRBV5-1|.|TRBJ2-1|TRBD2
CASSLEPGLANEQFF
TGCGCCAGCAGCTTGGAGCCTGGACTAGCCAATGAGCAGTTCTTC
>TRBV4-3|.|TRBJ1-1|.
CASSQGAQGMNTEAFF
TGCGCCAGCAGCCAAGGGGCGCAGGGAATGAACACTGAAGCTTTCTTT
>TRBV30|.|TRBJ2-7|TRBD2
CAWSMAGGWGYEQYF
TGTGCCTGGAGTATGGCGGGGGGCTGGGGCTACGAGCAGTACTTC
>TRBV28|few|TRBJ1-2|.
CASSTAAASNYGYTF
TGTGCCAGCTCTACAGCGGCAGCTTCTAACTATGGCTACACCTTC
>TRBV5-8|few|TRBJ1-2|.
CASSLALLTNYGYTF
TGTGCCAGCAGCCTAGCACTTTTAACTAACTATGGCTACACCTTC
>TRBV30|.|TRBJ2-7|TRBD2
CAWRIAGTSYEQYF
TGTGCCTGGAGAATAGCGGGGACCTCCTACGAGCAGTACTTC
>TRBV7-9|few|TRBJ1-4|TRBD1
CASSLHLLSRGPTNEKLFF
TGTGCCAGCAGCTTACATCTTTTAAGCAGGGGGCCAACTAATGAAAAACTGTTTTTT
>TRBV30|few|TRBJ2-7|TRBD1
CAWEMGQGYEQYF
TGTGCCTGGGAAATGGGACAGGGTTACGAGCAGTACTTC
>TRBV5-6|.|TRBJ1-2|.
CASSQLTGDYGYTF
TGTGCCAGCAGCCAGCTCACGGGGGACTATGGCTACACCTTC
>TRBV20-1|few|TRBJ2-5|.
CSASGLERQETQYF
TGCAGTGCTAGTGGGTTAGAGCGGCAAGAGACCCAGTACTTC
>TRBV19|.|TRBJ1-2|.
CASDPRTGYGYTF
TGTGCCAGTGACCCTCGGACGGGGTATGGCTACACCTTC
>TRBV24-1|.|TRBJ2-1|TRBD1
CATSDPTGAPYNEQFF
TGTGCCACCAGTGATCCGACAGGGGCCCCCTACAATGAGCAGTTCTTC
>TRBV21-1|.|TRBJ1-5|.
CASKGTGDNQPQHF
TGTGCCAGCAAGGGGACAGGGGACAATCAGCCCCAGCATTTT
>TRBV6-4|.|TRBJ1-2|TRBD1
CASRPTEATGPNYGYTF
TGTGCCAGCAGACCAACCGAAGCGACAGGGCCTAACTATGGCTACACCTTC
>TRBV19|.|TRBJ1-1|TRBD1
CASKPGQLNTEAFF
TGTGCCAGTAAACCGGGACAGCTAAACACTGAAGCTTTCTTT
>TRBV3-1/TRBV3-2|.|TRBJ1-1|.
CASSRQMNTEAFF
TGTGCCAGCAGCCGACAGATGAACACTGAAGCTTTCTTT
>TRBV2|.|TRBJ2-7|TRBD1
CASSWTGGYEQYF
TGTGCCAGCAGTTGGACAGGGGGTTACGAGCAGTACTTC
>TRBV7-2|.|TRBJ2-3|.
CASSPGAYTDTQYF
TGTGCCAGCAGCCCTGGAGCGTACACAGATACGCAGTATTTT
>TRBV6-5|.|TRBJ2-7|.
CATQGSAYEQYF
TGTGCCACCCAGGGCTCAGCCTACGAGCAGTACTTC
>TRBV3-1/TRBV3-2|.|TRBJ1-2|.
CASSQEISGSNYGYTF
TGTGCCAGCAGCCAAGAAATTTCGGGATCAAACTATGGCTACACCTTC
>TRBV7-2|.|TRBJ2-1|TRBD2
CASSLVSGYNEQFF
TGTGCCAGCAGCTTAGTTAGCGGGTACAATGAGCAGTTCTTC
>TRBV5-4|.|TRBJ2-5|.
CASSLASSGQETQYF
TGTGCCAGCAGCTTGGCATCGTCCGGCCAAGAGACCCAGTACTTC
>TRBV30|.|TRBJ2-7|.
CAWSVRHQGSYEQYF
TGTGCCTGGAGTGTACGCCACCAGGGCTCCTACGAGCAGTACTTC
>TRBV5-1|few|TRBJ2-1|.
CASSLDGNSYNEQFF
TGCGCCAGCAGCTTGGACGGGAACAGTTACAATGAGCAGTTCTTC
>TRBV28|.|TRBJ1-4|.
CASEGGVSEKLFF
TGTGCCAGCGAGGGGGGGGTGAGTGAAAAACTGTTTTTT
>TRBV2|.|TRBJ2-2|TRBD1
CASSSLNRGSGELFF
TGTGCCAGCAGTTCATTAAACAGGGGTTCCGGGGAGCTGTTTTTT
>TRBV27|once|TRBJ2-1|TRBD2
CASSWEREVAYNEQFF
TGTGCCAGCAGTTGGGAGCGGGAGGTGGCCTACAATGAGCAGTTCTTC
>TRBV12-5|.|TRBJ2-2|TRBD1
CASGLGTGTTGELFF
TGTGCTAGTGGTTTGGGGACAGGGACCACCGGGGAGCTGTTTTTT
>TRBV2|few|TRBJ1-1|.
CASSEAVQTTHTEAFF
TGTGCCAGCAGTGAAGCGGTACAGACGACACACACTGAAGCTTTCTTT
>TRBV24-1|.|TRBJ2-1|.
CATSDPPRGVYNEQFF
TGTGCCACCAGTGACCCACCACGGGGAGTTTACAATGAGCAGTTCTTC
>TRBV6-6|few|TRBJ2-3|.
CASSLAITDTQYF
TGTGCCAGCAGTCTAGCGATCACAGATACGCAGTATTTT
>TRBV6-2/TRBV6-3|.|TRBJ2-1|.
CASSLGGSYNEQFF
TGTGCCAGCAGTCTGGGGGGCTCCTACAATGAGCAGTTCTTC
>TRBV11-2|few|TRBJ2-7|.
CASSPRSERVSYEQYF
TGTGCCAGCAGCCCCAGGTCGGAGCGGGTGTCCTACGAGCAGTACTTC
>TRBV7-2|few|TRBJ1-3|.
CASSSRHRVTRGNTIYF
TGTGCCAGCAGCTCCCGGCACAGGGTTACACGTGGAAACACCATATATTTT
>TRBV5-1|.|TRBJ2-3|.
CASSPGWANTDTQYF
TGCGCCAGCAGCCCGGGGTGGGCTAACACAGATACGCAGTATTTT
>TRBV12-3/TRBV12-4|.|TRBJ1-2|.
CASSTHGGYTF
TGTGCCAGCAGCACACACGGGGGCTACACCTTC
>TRBV6-6|.|TRBJ2-1|.
CASSYEEPYNEQFF
TGTGCCAGCAGTTACGAGGAGCCCTACAATGAGCAGTTCTTC
>TRBV28|.|TRBJ1-4|.
CASSLWGAANEKLFF
TGTGCCAGCAGTTTATGGGGGGCGGCTAATGAAAAACTGTTTTTT
>TRBV10-2|.|TRBJ2-2|TRBD1
CASSRDRGTGELFF
TGCGCCAGCAGCCGGGACAGGGGGACCGGGGAGCTGTTTTTT
>TRBV29-1|.|TRBJ1-1|TRBD1
CSVGDSLNTEAFF
TGCAGCGTTGGGGACAGTCTGAACACTGAAGCTTTCTTT
>TRBV27|.|TRBJ2-1|.
CASSSGLSNYNEQFF
TGTGCCAGCAGTTCCGGACTATCCAACTACAATGAGCAGTTCTTC
>TRBV28|.|TRBJ1-1|.
CASSFGQPNTEAFF
TGTGCCAGCAGTTTTGGACAGCCGAACACTGAAGCTTTCTTT
>TRBV11-2|once|TRBJ2-7|.
CASSLVGQAVTYEQYF
TGTGCCAGCAGCTTAGTTGGGCAGGCCGTGACCTACGAGCAGTACTTC
>TRBV28|.|TRBJ1-1|TRBD1
CASSSHRGLNTEAFF
TGTGCCAGCAGTTCTCACAGGGGGCTGAACACTGAAGCTTTCTTT
>TRBV7-9|few|TRBJ1-3|TRBD1
CASSFPWTGGSGNTIYF
TGTGCCAGCAGCTTTCCCTGGACAGGGGGGTCTGGAAACACCATATATTTT
>TRBV6-6|.|TRBJ1-4|.
CASSNTGLELFF
TGTGCCAGCAGCAACACAGGGCTGGAACTGTTTTTT
>TRBV9|.|TRBJ1-2|.
CASSAVGGNGYTF
TGTGCCAGCAGCGCGGTTGGGGGCAATGGCTACACCTTC